Listed here are 5 T cell receptor beta chains from one sample, sequenced in a study of blood T cell repertoires in COVID-19 (dated by TCRdb to 2018 to 2021). The library relied on the immunoSEQ multiplex PCR assay. What TCRdb holds here is the immuneACCESS table cut down to in-frame rearrangements. Part of the clones is not present; checked against another copy, under half of the missing clones reflect an unresolved V gene, and the others are unexplained. Present in this sample are roughly 300,000 clones, around 86% of which were seen just once. The top ten clonotypes cover less than 3% of the sample. Sequenced sample: peripheral blood. All receptors come from an older woman with active or convalescent COVID-19.

The chain carries TRBV20-1 and TRBJ1-6; 9 bases agree with TRBD1. Unmatched junction bases numbered 7, after V lost 3 bases and J lost 7 bases. The germline gives CDR1 DFQATT, CDR2 SNEGSKA (reference sequence). CDR3 length equals 15 residues. This CDR3 is CSASLSGTGNSPLHF. CDR3 nucleotides: TGCAGTGCTAGTTTGTCCGGGACAGGGAATTCACCCCTCCACTTT.

This chain connects TRBV27 to TRBJ1-1; tentative D call: TRBD1 (5 bases). The CDR3 spans 12 residues. Trimming removed 8 bases from V and 4 bases from J, with 11 bases in between. Looked up from germline, CDR1 is MNHEY and CDR2 is SMNVEV (reference sequence). The CDR3: CASRDGGTEAFF. CDR3 coding DNA: TGTGCCAGCCGGGACGGGGGCACTGAAGCTTTCTTT.

The chain combines TRBV6-5 with TRBJ1-2; 7 bases align to TRBD1. CDR3 length: 14 residues. After removal of 6 bases from V and 4 bases from J, the junction contained 8 bases not matched to a gene. CDR1 is MNHEY, CDR2 SVGAGI, per germline. CDR3 region: CASSPDRAFYGYTF. The CDR3 region has the DNA TGTGCCAGCAGCCCCGACAGGGCTTTCTATGGCTACACCTTC.

The V call is TRBV15, the J call TRBJ1-3, with D uncertain. The CDR3 is made up of 14 amino acids. Trimming shortened V by 0 bases and J by 4 bases, and 7 bases separated the two germline ends. Germline V gene data show CDR1 as LNHNV and CDR2 as YYDKDF (reference sequence). The CDR3 loop reads CATSREATGNTIYF. The CDR3 DNA reads as TGTGCCACCAGCAGAGAAGCCACCGGAAACACCATATATTTT.

The chain combines TRBV5-5 with TRBJ2-3; the match to TRBD2 covers 11 bases. Germline V gives CDR1 SGHKS, CDR2 YYEKEE (reference sequence). The CDR3 spans 17 residues. V dropped 7 bases and J dropped 1; count of bases not matched to a gene: 11. The CDR3, as DNA: TGTGCCAGCGCCTCCCCCCCGACTAGCGGGGGCACAGATACGCAGTATTTT. Its protein is CASASPPTSGGTDTQYF.